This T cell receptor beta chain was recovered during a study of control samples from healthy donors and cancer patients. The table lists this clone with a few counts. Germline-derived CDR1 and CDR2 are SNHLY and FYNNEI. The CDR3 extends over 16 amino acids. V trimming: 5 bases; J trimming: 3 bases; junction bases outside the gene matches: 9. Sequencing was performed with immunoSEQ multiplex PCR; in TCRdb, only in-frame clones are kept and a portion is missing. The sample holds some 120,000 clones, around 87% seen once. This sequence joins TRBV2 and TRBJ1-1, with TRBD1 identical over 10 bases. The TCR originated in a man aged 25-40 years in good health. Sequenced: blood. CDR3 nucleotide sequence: TGTGCCAGCAGTTCCCAGAAAGGACAGGGGGACACTGAAGCTTTCTTT. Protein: CASSSQKGQGDTEAFF.